This T cell receptor beta chain was sequenced during a study of blood T cell repertoires in COVID-19 (dated by TCRdb to 2018 to 2021). A note on the overall study: Samples from collaborators originated in the United States, Italy and Spain and spanned both the acute and convalescent phases of COVID-19. The prospective study material was composed of cDNA or gDNA derived from T cells, B-cell-depleted T cells, or PBMCs. The dataset comprised deeply sampled blood TCRbeta repertoires from subjects exposed to, actively infected with, or recovered from COVID-19. A freely available public database, intended as a resource for researchers studying the immune response to SARS-CoV-2, is where the repertoires were released. The samples were drawn from two sources: the first 160 participants of the ongoing ImmuneRACE study, and some 1,300 subjects contributed by 6 global collaborators. Nearly every sample came with metadata listing a de-identified subject ID, COVID-19 status, age in years and sex. HLA class I and class II types, where available, came from metadata supplied by the sample provider rather than from assay-based typing.

The CDR3 sequence holds 14 residues, the cysteine and phenylalanine included. Only CDR3 DNA is held: 42 bases, read in frame from base 1. CDR1 and CDR2, looked up from the germline V gene, are SGHNT and YENEEA. V drops 5 bases and J drops 1 base, leaving 11 bases in between. Comment on this clone: It has no known antigen specificity. Base qualities are not at hand, and no much larger clone is one base apart.

Summary of the overall study and its limitations: The quantity of clinical and demographic metadata differed by source and by participant and was supplied without curation.

TCRbeta CDR3 regions were amplified from genomic DNA using the immunoSEQ Assay, a bias-controlled multiplex PCR. Turning to the authors' computational methods: The number of nucleated cells in each sample was estimated from the amplification of reference gene primers within the assay. To quantify the absolute abundance of each unique TCRbeta CDR3 rearrangement, sequence reads were collapsed and filtered. For each sample, productive Simpson clonality was calculated as the square root of Simpson's diversity index over productive rearrangements. TCRdb carries this immuneACCESS record with in-frame sequences only. Its versions omit some clonotypes, under half of them owing to an unresolved V gene in the studies checked, with the rest unexplained. Clone size and V and J calls were adopted from that table, with D and trimming inferred from the DNA. This sample holds about 100,000 clones; 80% to 90% were observed only once. The top ten hold under 14% of the sample.

Whole blood was collected in K2EDTA tubes by collaborating institutions according to the institutions' own protocols. For TCRbeta analysis, collaborators shipped samples in one of three forms: frozen whole blood, isolated PBMCs, or DNA extracted from either of those sample types. Specimen: peripheral blood. This receptor was taken from a woman under 40 with acute or convalescent COVID-19. This chain joins TRBV11-3 to TRBJ1-1, with the D gene uncertain. The nucleotide sequence reads as follows: TGTGCCAGCAGCCCTCGGACTGGGAACACTGAAGCTTTCTTT. The encoded protein is CASSPRTGNTEAFF.